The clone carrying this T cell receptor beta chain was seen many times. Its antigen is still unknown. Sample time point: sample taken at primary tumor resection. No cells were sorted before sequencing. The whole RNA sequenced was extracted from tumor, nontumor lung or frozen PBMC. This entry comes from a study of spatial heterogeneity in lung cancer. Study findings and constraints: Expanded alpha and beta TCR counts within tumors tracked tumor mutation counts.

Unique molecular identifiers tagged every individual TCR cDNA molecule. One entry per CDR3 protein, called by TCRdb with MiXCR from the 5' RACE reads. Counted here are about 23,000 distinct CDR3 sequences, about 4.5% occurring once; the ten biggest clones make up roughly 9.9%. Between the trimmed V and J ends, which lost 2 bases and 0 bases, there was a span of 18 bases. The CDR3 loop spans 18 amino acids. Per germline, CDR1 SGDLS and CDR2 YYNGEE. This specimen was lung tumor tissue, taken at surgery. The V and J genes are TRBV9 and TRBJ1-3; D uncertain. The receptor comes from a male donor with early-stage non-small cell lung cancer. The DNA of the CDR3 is TGTGCCAGCAGCGTTCGGGTTAATGCGGCGCTCTCTGGAAACACCATATATTTT. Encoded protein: CASSVRVNAALSGNTIYF.